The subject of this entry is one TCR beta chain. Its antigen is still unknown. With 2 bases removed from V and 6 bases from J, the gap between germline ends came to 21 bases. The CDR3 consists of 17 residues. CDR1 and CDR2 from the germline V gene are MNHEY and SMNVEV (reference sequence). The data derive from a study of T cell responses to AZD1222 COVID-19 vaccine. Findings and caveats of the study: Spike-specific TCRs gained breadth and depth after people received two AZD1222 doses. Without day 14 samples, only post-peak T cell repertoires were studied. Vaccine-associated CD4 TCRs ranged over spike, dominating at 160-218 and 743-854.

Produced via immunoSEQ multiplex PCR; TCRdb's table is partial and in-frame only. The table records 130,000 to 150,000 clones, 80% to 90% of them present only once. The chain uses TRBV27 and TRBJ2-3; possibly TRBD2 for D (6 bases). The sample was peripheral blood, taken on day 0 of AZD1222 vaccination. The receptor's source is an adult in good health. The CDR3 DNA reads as TGTGCCAGCAGTTTAGGCGGGGTCTTTTGGCAGTCGGATACGCAGTATTTT. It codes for CASSLGGVFWQSDTQYF.